The T cell receptor (beta chain) described here comes from a study of Graves' ophthalmopathy and Graves' hyperthyroidism. Study details: Peripheral blood collection took place at initial diagnosis, before any treatment.

The TCR beta CDR3 regions underwent amplification from RNA transcripts. The first-round RT-PCR employed HTBI primers together with the Qiagen OneStep RT-PCR kit. A multiplex PCR was then performed as the second round. TCRdb passed the multiplex PCR reads through MiXCR, listing each CDR3 protein once. Among roughly 480,000 distinct CDR3 sequences listed, approximately 15% were seen once. Moderate-to-severe activity, CAS ≥3, NOSPECS ≥4 and a duration under 3 months were seen in donors with ophthalmopathy. Enrollment excluded any patients with other autoimmune diseases, uncontrolled infections, pregnancy or lactation. Fresh peripheral blood, around 9.8 ml, was the PBMC source. This clonotype was seen a few times. There are 14 residues in the CDR3. The germline V gene has CDR1 DFQATT and CDR2 SNEGSKA (reference sequence). The V and J ends lost 2 bases and 3 bases respectively, with 14 bases between them.

The chain recombines TRBV20-1 with TRBJ2-7; D might be TRBD1 (5 bases). The sequenced sample consisted of blood. This receptor was obtained from a young woman with Graves' ophthalmopathy. The chain's CDR3 is CSARLGRVVYEQYF. CDR3 coding DNA: TGCAGTGCTAGACTAGGCAGGGTAGTCTACGAGCAGTACTTC.